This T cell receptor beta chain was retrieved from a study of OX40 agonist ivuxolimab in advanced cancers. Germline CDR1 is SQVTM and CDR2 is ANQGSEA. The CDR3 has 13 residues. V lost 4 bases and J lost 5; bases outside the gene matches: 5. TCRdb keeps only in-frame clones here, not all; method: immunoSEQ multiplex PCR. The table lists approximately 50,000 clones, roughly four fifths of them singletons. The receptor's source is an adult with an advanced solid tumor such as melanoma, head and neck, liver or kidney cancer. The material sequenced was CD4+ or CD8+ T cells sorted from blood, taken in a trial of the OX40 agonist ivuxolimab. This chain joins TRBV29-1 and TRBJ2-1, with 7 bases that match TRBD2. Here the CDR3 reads CSVARTRNNEQFF. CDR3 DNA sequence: TGCAGCGTTGCAAGGACTAGGAACAATGAGCAGTTCTTC.